This TCR beta chain was sequenced for a study of blood T cell repertoires in COVID-19. Across the whole study: The United States, Italy and Spain were the sources of the acute and convalescent COVID-19 samples. T cells, B-cell-depleted T cells, or PBMCs supplied cDNA or gDNA.

TCRdb's table, derived via immunoSEQ multiplex PCR, lists solely in-frame clones and lacks some. Of roughly 100,000 clones in the sample, about 64% are singletons; the top ten hold around 0.92%. The CDR3 length is 13 residues. V lost 4 bases and J lost 4, with 11 bases in between. The germline gives CDR1 SQVTM, CDR2 ANQGSEA. Specimen: peripheral blood. This chain links TRBV29-1 with TRBJ2-1, with a weak D call TRBD1 (6 bases). The receptor comes from a human donor with acute or convalescent COVID-19. The donor label of this sample is uncertain. The CDR3 loop is CSVVGRGYNEQFF. The CDR3 DNA sequence: TGCAGCGTTGTGGGCAGGGGATACAATGAGCAGTTCTTC.